The clone carrying this T cell receptor beta chain was seen repeatedly, ten times or more. Its antigen is unidentified. This record comes from a study of blood T cells in healthy people across ages. The V gene end was trimmed by 5 bases and the J gene end by 9 bases; junction bases not matched to a gene: 9. CDR1 and CDR2 from the germline V gene are DFQATT and SNEGSKA (reference sequence). The length of the CDR3 is 13 residues. Study-wide findings and caveats: Across the age range, TCR beta diversity per million T cells fell in a roughly linear way.

Next came a second PCR, run for roughly 6 to 11 cycles, which used a sample-barcoded 5' primer along with a J-beta primer mix. Each of the samples gave a minimum of 3 million paired-end reads that contained CDR3. From the 5' RACE reads, TCRdb called clonotypes with MiXCR, one entry per CDR3 protein. The repertoire holds roughly 1.7 million distinct CDR3 sequences, 30% to 40% seen once, with around 11% in the top ten. The TCR comes from a woman in her 30s in good health. The gene calls are TRBV20-1 and TRBJ2-5; 10 nucleotides line up with TRBD2. Sequenced sample: blood. CDR3 amino acids: CSAAGTSEGAQYF. The CDR3 nucleotides read TGCAGTGCTGCTGGGACTAGCGAAGGGGCCCAGTACTTC.